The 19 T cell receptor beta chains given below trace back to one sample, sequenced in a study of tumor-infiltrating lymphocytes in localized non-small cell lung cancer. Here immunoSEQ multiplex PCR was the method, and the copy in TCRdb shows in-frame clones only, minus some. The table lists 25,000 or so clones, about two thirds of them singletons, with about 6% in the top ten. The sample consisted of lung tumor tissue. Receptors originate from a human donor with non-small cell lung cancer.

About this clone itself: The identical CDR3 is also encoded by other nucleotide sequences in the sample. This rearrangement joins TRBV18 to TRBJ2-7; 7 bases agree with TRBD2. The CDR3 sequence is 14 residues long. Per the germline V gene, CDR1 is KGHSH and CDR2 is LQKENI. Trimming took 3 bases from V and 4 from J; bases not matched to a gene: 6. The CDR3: CASSPGGFSYEQYF. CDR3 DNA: TGTGCCAGCTCACCGGGGGGGTTTAGTTACGAGCAGTACTTC.

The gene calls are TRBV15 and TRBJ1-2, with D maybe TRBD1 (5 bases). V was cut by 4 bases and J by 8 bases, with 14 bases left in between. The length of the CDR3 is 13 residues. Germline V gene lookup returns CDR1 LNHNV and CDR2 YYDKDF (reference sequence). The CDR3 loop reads CATSNSRVDGYTF. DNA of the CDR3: TGTGCCACCAGCAACTCCAGGGTTGACGGCTACACCTTC.

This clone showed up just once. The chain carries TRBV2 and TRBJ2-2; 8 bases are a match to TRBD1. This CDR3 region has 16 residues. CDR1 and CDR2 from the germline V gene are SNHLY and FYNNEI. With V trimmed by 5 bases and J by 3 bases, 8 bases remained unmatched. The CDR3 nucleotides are TGTGCCAGCAGTTCCGACAGGGGCAGATACACCGGGGAGCTGTTTTTT. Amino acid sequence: CASSSDRGRYTGELFF.

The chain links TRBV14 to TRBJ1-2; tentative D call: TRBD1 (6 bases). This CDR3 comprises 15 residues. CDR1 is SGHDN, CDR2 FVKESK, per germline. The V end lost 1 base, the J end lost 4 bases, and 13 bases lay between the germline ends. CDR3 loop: CASSQVTGWAYGYTF. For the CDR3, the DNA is TGTGCCAGCAGCCAAGTAACAGGGTGGGCCTATGGCTACACCTTC.

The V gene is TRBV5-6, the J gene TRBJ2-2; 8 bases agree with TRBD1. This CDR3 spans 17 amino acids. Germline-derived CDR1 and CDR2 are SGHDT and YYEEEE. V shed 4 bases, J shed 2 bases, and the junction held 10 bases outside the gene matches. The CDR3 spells CASSPPPGQGNTGELFF. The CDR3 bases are TGTGCCAGCAGCCCCCCTCCCGGACAGGGAAACACCGGGGAGCTGTTTTTT.

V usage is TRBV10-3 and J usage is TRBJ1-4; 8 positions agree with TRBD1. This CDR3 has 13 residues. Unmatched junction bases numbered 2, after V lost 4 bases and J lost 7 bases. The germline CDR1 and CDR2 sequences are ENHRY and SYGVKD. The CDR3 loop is CAISGDRGEKLFF. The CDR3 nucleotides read TGTGCCATCAGTGGAGACAGGGGTGAAAAACTGTTTTTT.

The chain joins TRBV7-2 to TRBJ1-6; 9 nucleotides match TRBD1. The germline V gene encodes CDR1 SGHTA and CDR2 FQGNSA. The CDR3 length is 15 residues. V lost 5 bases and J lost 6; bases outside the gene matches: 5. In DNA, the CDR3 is TGTGCCAGCAGCCCTTGGGGACAGGGTAATTCACCCCTCCACTTT. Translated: CASSPWGQGNSPLHF.

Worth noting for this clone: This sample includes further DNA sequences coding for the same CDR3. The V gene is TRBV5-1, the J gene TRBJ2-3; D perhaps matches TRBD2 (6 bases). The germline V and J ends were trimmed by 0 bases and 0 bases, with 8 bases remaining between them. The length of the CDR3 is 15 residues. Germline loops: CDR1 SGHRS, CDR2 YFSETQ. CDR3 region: CASSLGGGSTDTQYF. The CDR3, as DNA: TGCGCCAGCAGCTTGGGGGGAGGTAGCACAGATACGCAGTATTTT.

The CDR3 here is CASSEASGGGEQYF. CDR3 DNA: TGTGCCAGCAGTGAGGCTAGCGGGGGGGGCGAGCAGTACTTC. The V gene is TRBV2, the J gene TRBJ2-7, with 12 bases aligning to TRBD2. This CDR3 region has 14 residues. Unmatched junction bases numbered 3, after V lost 3 bases and J lost 6 bases. Looked up from germline, CDR1 is SNHLY and CDR2 is FYNNEI.

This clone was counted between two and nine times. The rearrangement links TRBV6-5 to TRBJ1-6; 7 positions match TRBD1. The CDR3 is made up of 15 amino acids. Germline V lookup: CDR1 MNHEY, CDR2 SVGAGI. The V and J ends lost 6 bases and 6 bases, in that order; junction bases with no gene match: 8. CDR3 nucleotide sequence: TGTGCCAGCAGATCACGGGGACAGAGTAATTCACCCCTCCACTTT. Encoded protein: CASRSRGQSNSPLHF.

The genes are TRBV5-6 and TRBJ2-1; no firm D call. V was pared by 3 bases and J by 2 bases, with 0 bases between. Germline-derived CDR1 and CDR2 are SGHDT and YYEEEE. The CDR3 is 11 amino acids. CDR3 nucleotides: TGTGCCAGCAGCTCCTACAATGAGCAGTTCTTC. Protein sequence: CASSSYNEQFF.

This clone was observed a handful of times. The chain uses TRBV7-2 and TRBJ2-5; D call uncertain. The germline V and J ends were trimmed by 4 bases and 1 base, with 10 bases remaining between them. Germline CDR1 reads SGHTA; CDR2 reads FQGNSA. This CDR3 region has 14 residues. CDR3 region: CASSSGQSQETQYF. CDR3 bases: TGTGCCAGCAGCTCTGGGCAGTCCCAAGAGACCCAGTACTTC.

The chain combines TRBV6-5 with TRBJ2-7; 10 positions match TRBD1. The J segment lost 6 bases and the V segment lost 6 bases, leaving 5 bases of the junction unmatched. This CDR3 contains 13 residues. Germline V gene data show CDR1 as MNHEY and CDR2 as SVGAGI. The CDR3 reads CASRRQGAGEQYF. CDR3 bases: TGTGCCAGCAGACGACAGGGGGCTGGCGAGCAGTACTTC.

In DNA form, the CDR3 reads TGTGCCAGCAGCCACCAGGGGCCTTTATCTGGGGCCAACGTCCTGACTTTC. Amino acids: CASSHQGPLSGANVLTF. This chain connects TRBV14 to TRBJ2-6; a possible D gene is TRBD1 (6 bases). The CDR3 runs to 17 residues. The germline gives CDR1 SGHDN, CDR2 FVKESK. Trimming stripped 3 bases from V and 1 base from J, with 13 bases between.

CDR3: CRQPEQFF. CDR3 DNA sequence: TGTCGGCAGCCTGAGCAGTTCTTC. The rearrangement uses TRBV4-2 and TRBJ2-1; no reliable D call. From germline, CDR1 is LGHNA and CDR2 YNFKEQ. The CDR3 length is 8 residues.

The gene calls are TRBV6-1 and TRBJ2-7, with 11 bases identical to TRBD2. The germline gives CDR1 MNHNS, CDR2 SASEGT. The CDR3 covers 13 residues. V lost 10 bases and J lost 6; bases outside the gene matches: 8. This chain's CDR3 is CATSLAGGIEQYF. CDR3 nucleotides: TGTGCCACCAGCCTAGCGGGGGGTATCGAGCAGTACTTC.

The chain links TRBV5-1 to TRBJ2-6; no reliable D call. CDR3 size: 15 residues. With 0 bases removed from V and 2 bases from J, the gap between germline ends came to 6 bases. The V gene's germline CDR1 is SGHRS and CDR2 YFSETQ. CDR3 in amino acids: CASSLDLAGANVLTF. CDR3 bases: TGCGCCAGCAGCTTGGACTTGGCTGGGGCCAACGTCCTGACTTTC.

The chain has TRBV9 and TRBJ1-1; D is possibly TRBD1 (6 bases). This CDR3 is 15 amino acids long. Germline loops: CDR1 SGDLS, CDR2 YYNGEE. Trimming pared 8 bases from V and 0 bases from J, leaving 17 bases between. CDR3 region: CASSLQGQLNTEAFF. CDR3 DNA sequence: TGTGCCAGTTCCCTTCAGGGGCAGCTGAACACTGAAGCTTTCTTT.

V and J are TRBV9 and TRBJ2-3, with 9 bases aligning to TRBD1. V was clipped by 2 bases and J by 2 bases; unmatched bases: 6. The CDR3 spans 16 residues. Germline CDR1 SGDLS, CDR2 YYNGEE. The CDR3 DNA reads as TGTGCCAGCAGCGTTACAGGGGGCGCGGTCACAGATACGCAGTATTTT. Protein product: CASSVTGGAVTDTQYF.